The 14 T cell receptor beta chains reported below all come from one sample, sequenced in a study of shared clonotypes between healthy human individuals. TCRdb keeps only in-frame clones here, not all; method: immunoSEQ multiplex PCR. Here the sample spans more than 850,000 clones, around 78% being singletons. Sample: memory CD4+ T cells from PBMCs. Documented subset: CD45RA-negative fraction. These receptors came from a young man in good health. Some clones in this sample may be carry-over from other donors' samples.

As for this clone: The same CDR3 arises from other DNA sequences in this sample as well. The chain is built from TRBV11-3 and TRBJ2-1, with no clear D. Trimming shortened V by 0 bases and J by 7 bases, and 4 bases separated the two germline ends. Germline V gene data show CDR1 as SGHNT and CDR2 as YENEEA. The CDR3 is 12 amino acids. This CDR3 is CASSLDPNEQFF. The CDR3, as DNA: TGTGCCAGCAGCTTAGACCCTAATGAGCAGTTCTTC.

This chain joins TRBV11-2 and TRBJ2-1; the D gene is possibly TRBD2 (6 bases). This CDR3 has 15 amino acids. CDR1 is SGHAT and CDR2 is FQNNGV in the germline V gene. The ends were cut back, 1 base at V and 4 bases at J, with 11 bases in the middle. The CDR3 spells CASSLAGVAYNEQFF. DNA for the CDR3: TGTGCCAGCAGCTTAGCGGGAGTGGCTTACAATGAGCAGTTCTTC.

The V and J genes are TRBV6-1 and TRBJ1-4; 8 nucleotides match TRBD1. CDR1 is MNHNS and CDR2 is SASEGT in the germline V gene. The V segment lost 6 bases and the J segment 8 bases; nucleotides outside the gene matches: 8. This CDR3 region has 14 residues. In DNA form, the CDR3 reads TGTGCCAGCAGCGCGGACAGGGCAGACGAAAAACTGTTTTTT. It specifies CASSADRADEKLFF.

The J gene is TRBJ2-4, the V gene TRBV28; maybe TRBD2 (5 bases). The ends were cut back, 3 bases at V and 5 bases at J, with 17 bases in the middle. The germline V gene encodes CDR1 MDHEN and CDR2 SYDVKM. The CDR3 loop spans 16 amino acids. CDR3 loop: CASSFMGAKGENIQYF. As DNA, the CDR3 is TGTGCCAGCAGTTTTATGGGCGCCAAGGGAGAAAACATTCAGTACTTC.

The chain employs TRBV5-6 and TRBJ2-1; 9 nucleotides align to TRBD2. Germline CDR1 is SGHDT and CDR2 is YYEEEE. Trimming took 6 bases from V and 5 from J; bases not matched to a gene: 12. CDR3 length equals 16 residues. CDR3 nucleotides: TGTGCCAGCACCTTCTCCGGGACTAGCAGTAACAATGAGCAGTTCTTC. Translated, it gives CASTFSGTSSNNEQFF.

The chain carries TRBV30 and TRBJ2-7; perhaps TRBD2 as D (5 bases). CDR1 and CDR2 (germline): GTSNPN, SVGIG (reference sequence). The CDR3 consists of 14 residues. V gave up 1 base and J gave up 2 bases, with 12 bases separating them. This chain's CDR3 is CAWSALRDPYEQYF. CDR3 in DNA: TGTGCCTGGAGTGCCCTCCGGGATCCCTACGAGCAGTACTTC.

This clone came up a few times. V usage is TRBV7-9 and J usage is TRBJ1-2, with D unresolved. V shed 5 bases and J shed 7 bases, with 20 bases lying between them. Germline CDR1 SEHNR, CDR2 FQNEAQ (reference sequence). CDR3 length: 15 residues. The CDR3 nucleotides are TGTGCCAGCAGCCCCCATAGGGAAGATTTGAGTGGCTACACCTTC. Protein sequence: CASSPHREDLSGYTF.

CDR3 DNA sequence: TGTGCCTGGACATTGGGGGATCAGCCCCAGCATTTT. Translating it yields CAWTLGDQPQHF. The chain uses TRBV30 and TRBJ1-5; tentative D call: TRBD1 (5 bases). Germline V gene lookup returns CDR1 GTSNPN and CDR2 SVGIG (reference sequence). The CDR3 runs 12 residues. The V end lost 4 bases, the J end lost 5 bases, and 9 bases lay between the germline ends.

This clone was detected only a few times. V usage is TRBV7-9 and J usage is TRBJ2-3; the D is unclear. In germline, CDR1 is SEHNR, CDR2 FQNEAQ (reference sequence). Trimming cost V 2 bases and J 2 bases, with 11 bases left between them. The CDR3 has 15 residues. The CDR3 loop is CASSLWTANTDTQYF. CDR3 nucleotides: TGTGCCAGCAGCTTATGGACGGCAAACACAGATACGCAGTATTTT.

The table lists this clone with a count of one. The genes are TRBV28 and TRBJ2-7; TRBD1 is a possible D gene (6 bases). The CDR3 has 13 amino acids. Trimming removed 6 bases at V and 5 bases at J, with 14 bases between. Germline lookup yields CDR1 MDHEN and CDR2 SYDVKM. CDR3 DNA sequence: TGTGCCAGCAGGCTACAGGGAGTGGACGAGCAGTACTTC. It translates to CASRLQGVDEQYF.

The CDR3 coding sequence is TGTGCCAGCAGGAGTTCAGGGGTCTACGGCTACACCTTC. It translates to CASRSSGVYGYTF. The gene calls are TRBV5-8 and TRBJ1-2; possibly TRBD1 for D (6 bases). The CDR3 spans 13 residues. Trimming stripped 5 bases from V and 8 bases from J, with 16 bases between. CDR1 and CDR2 from the germline V gene are SGHTS and YDEGEE.

V usage is TRBV30 and J usage is TRBJ2-5, with 7 bases that match TRBD1. The CDR3 sequence is 15 residues long. Germline assignment: CDR1 GTSNPN and CDR2 SVGIG (reference sequence). V trimming: 3 bases; J trimming: 7 bases; junction bases outside the gene matches: 14. CDR3 bases: TGTGCCTGGAGAGACTCCTACAGGGGTCGGCGGACCCAGTACTTC. It translates to CAWRDSYRGRRTQYF.

This sequence joins TRBV5-4 and TRBJ1-2, with 7 bases aligning to TRBD1. CDR3 length equals 17 residues. Per the germline V gene, CDR1 is SGHNT and CDR2 is YYREEE (reference sequence). Losses at the gene ends were 0 bases for V and 4 bases for J; bases not matched to a gene: 12. CDR3 coding DNA: TGTGCCAGCAGCTTGGAGGGGGCGCGGACAACTTTCTATGGCTACACCTTC. Protein product: CASSLEGARTTFYGYTF.

With respect to this clone: This specimen includes other DNA sequences encoding the same CDR3. The chain employs TRBV9 and TRBJ1-2, with no clear D. Germline V lookup: CDR1 SGDLS, CDR2 YYNGEE. V was shortened by 0 bases and J by 6 bases, with 9 bases between the two germline ends. This CDR3 region has 13 residues. CDR3 DNA: TGTGCCAGCAGCGTAGGAGGGAGGGATGGCTACACCTTC. This encodes CASSVGGRDGYTF.